One sample yielded the 21 T cell receptor beta chains listed below, sequenced in a study of cytomegalovirus exposure and HLA in healthy donors. The repertoire was sequenced with immunoSEQ multiplex PCR; TCRdb's copy has only in-frame clones and lacks some. Here the sample spans 190,000 or so clones, 80% to 85% being singletons. What was sequenced was PBMCs. The receptor set was obtained from a young woman in good health and CMV-seropositive.

The rearrangement uses TRBV19 and TRBJ2-2; the match to TRBD1 covers 8 bases. Trimming took 6 bases from V and 5 from J; bases not matched to a gene: 5. The CDR3 is 14 residues long. Looked up from germline, CDR1 is LNHDA and CDR2 is SQIVND (reference sequence). For the CDR3, the DNA is TGTGCCAGTAGGCGGACAGGGCGGACCGGGGAGCTGTTTTTT. This sequence encodes CASRRTGRTGELFF.

The chain couples TRBV6-1 to TRBJ2-1; a weak D match, TRBD1 (6 bases). The CDR3 runs 12 residues. Deletions cut 8 bases from V and 10 bases from J, with 15 bases between. Germline CDR1 is MNHNS and CDR2 is SASEGT. CDR3 loop: CASGHPGVEQFF. The CDR3 nucleotides read TGTGCCAGCGGCCACCCAGGGGTGGAGCAGTTCTTC.

This chain connects TRBV6-5 to TRBJ1-5, with D uncertain. V lost 9 bases and J lost 6, with 12 bases in between. The germline gives CDR1 MNHEY, CDR2 SVGAGI. The CDR3 spans 12 residues. CDR3 residues: CARRREVQPQHF. DNA for the CDR3: TGTGCCAGGAGACGCGAGGTTCAGCCCCAGCATTTT.

This clone was seen a few times. The chain uses TRBV2 and TRBJ1-2; 10 nucleotides match TRBD1. The CDR3 runs 15 residues. Germline trimming cut 4 bases from V and 6 bases from J; bases unmatched to any gene: 8. CDR1 is SNHLY and CDR2 is FYNNEI in the germline V gene. The CDR3, as DNA: TGTGCCAGCAGTGTTCTCGGGACAGGGGTTAATGGCTACACCTTC. Amino acids: CASSVLGTGVNGYTF.

This chain connects TRBV2 to TRBJ2-1, with 9 nucleotides matching TRBD1. CDR1 and CDR2 from the germline V gene are SNHLY and FYNNEI. The ends lost 6 bases at V and 5 bases at J; junction bases unmatched: 5. The CDR3 is made up of 14 amino acids. CDR3 coding DNA: TGTGCCAGCAGGACAGGGGGGCCAAACAATGAGCAGTTCTTC. Translated, it gives CASRTGGPNNEQFF.

V gene TRBV5-1 combines with J gene TRBJ2-5; D uncertain. The CDR3 is 12 amino acids. CDR1 is SGHRS and CDR2 is YFSETQ in the germline V gene. Trimming cost V 5 bases and J 3 bases, with 8 bases left between them. The CDR3 DNA is TGCGCCAGCAGTAGTCCGGAAGAGACCCAGTACTTC. It translates to CASSSPEETQYF.

This clone was detected a few times. The chain combines TRBV7-3 with TRBJ2-3; TRBD2 matches 8 bases. The CDR3 consists of 14 residues. The V segment lost 5 bases and the J segment 6 bases; nucleotides outside the gene matches: 7. Germline V gene lookup returns CDR1 SGHTA and CDR2 FQGTGA. The CDR3 nucleotides are TGTGCCAGCAGCCTAGGTTTAGCGGGGGATACGCAGTATTTT. Its translation: CASSLGLAGDTQYF.

The rearrangement uses TRBV6-5 and TRBJ1-4; D ambiguous. Germline assignment: CDR1 MNHEY and CDR2 SVGAGI. Trimming took off 9 bases at V and 0 bases at J, with 11 bases between the two ends. The CDR3 covers 14 residues. In nucleotides, the CDR3 is TGTGCCAGTTCTTTGAGTGCAACTAATGAAAAACTGTTTTTT. Its protein product is CASSLSATNEKLFF.

The chain couples TRBV25-1 to TRBJ1-1, with unresolved D. The ends were cut back, 3 bases at V and 8 bases at J, with 16 bases in the middle. The germline V gene encodes CDR1 MGHDK and CDR2 SYGVNS. The CDR3 has 14 amino acids. The CDR3 coding sequence is TGTGCCAGCAGTGACGGTGGGCAGAACAACGAAGCTTTCTTT. It encodes CASSDGGQNNEAFF.

The rearrangement links TRBV15 to TRBJ2-7, with 7 bases lining up with TRBD1. Germline V gives CDR1 LNHNV, CDR2 YYDKDF (reference sequence). Trimming cost V 0 bases and J 2 bases; bases outside gene matches: 10. The CDR3 extends over 17 amino acids. CDR3: CATSRDRVGTATYEQYF. The CDR3 DNA sequence: TGTGCCACCAGCAGAGATCGTGTGGGGACAGCCACCTACGAGCAGTACTTC.

The chain joins TRBV5-1 to TRBJ2-5, with TRBD2 identical over 7 bases. V trimming: 4 bases; J trimming: 10 bases; junction bases outside the gene matches: 13. The length of the CDR3 is 14 residues. Germline V gene lookup returns CDR1 SGHRS and CDR2 YFSETQ. CDR3 amino acids: CASSQAGNAGDQYF. The CDR3 DNA reads TGCGCCAGCAGCCAAGCGGGGAACGCGGGGGACCAGTACTTC.

The V gene is TRBV4-2, the J gene TRBJ2-7; D possibly corresponds to TRBD2 (7 bases). There are 15 residues in the CDR3. Germline V lookup: CDR1 LGHNA, CDR2 YNFKEQ. Trimming stripped 0 bases from V and 4 bases from J, with 13 bases between. CDR3 in DNA: TGTGCCAGCAGCCAAGATAGGGGGGGCTATTACGAGCAGTACTTC. Protein sequence: CASSQDRGGYYEQYF.

The rearrangement joins TRBV4-2 to TRBJ2-6, with 7 bases fitting TRBD1. V trimming: 0 bases; J trimming: 1 base; junction bases outside the gene matches: 0. Looked up from germline, CDR1 is LGHNA and CDR2 is YNFKEQ. This CDR3 comprises 16 residues. The CDR3 here is CASSQDRGSGANVLTF. CDR3 in DNA: TGTGCCAGCAGCCAAGACAGGGGGTCTGGGGCCAACGTCCTGACTTTC.

This chain connects TRBV6-5 to TRBJ1-2; D not resolved. V lost 2 bases and J lost 4, with 14 bases in between. The CDR3 is made up of 15 amino acids. From germline, CDR1 is MNHEY and CDR2 SVGAGI. The CDR3 reads CASSYEWNRGYGYTF. As DNA, the CDR3 is TGTGCCAGCAGTTACGAGTGGAATCGGGGCTATGGCTACACCTTC.

The chain recombines TRBV7-7 with TRBJ1-1, with D perhaps matching TRBD1 (5 bases). From germline, CDR1 is SSHAT and CDR2 FNYEAQ (reference sequence). This CDR3 has 13 residues. The V end lost 2 bases, the J end lost 5 bases, and 9 bases lay between the germline ends. This CDR3 reads CASSLSGNTEAFF. In nucleotides, the CDR3 is TGTGCCAGCAGCTTATCAGGGAATACTGAAGCTTTCTTT.

V is TRBV29-1 and J is TRBJ1-1; 7 positions agree with TRBD1. V shed 7 bases and J 5 bases; nucleotides not matched to a gene: 10. The CDR3 runs to 13 residues. Germline loops: CDR1 SQVTM, CDR2 ANQGSEA. CDR3 protein: CSGTVQGGTEAFF. CDR3 sequence (DNA): TGCAGCGGGACAGTGCAGGGGGGAACTGAAGCTTTCTTT.

The chain joins TRBV7-8 to TRBJ2-7, with TRBD2 identical over 7 bases. This CDR3 region has 15 residues. Germline V gives CDR1 SGHVS, CDR2 FQNEAQ. The junction had 9 bases not matched to a gene; V was cut back by 3 bases and J by 4 bases. The CDR3 sequence: CASSFTAGNHYEQYF. The CDR3 DNA is TGTGCCAGCAGCTTTACAGCGGGGAACCATTACGAGCAGTACTTC.

The chain recombines TRBV6-1 with TRBJ2-7; no firm D call. The V gene's germline CDR1 is MNHNS and CDR2 SASEGT. V lost 6 bases and J lost 6, with 18 bases in between. The CDR3 spans 14 residues. The CDR3 loop is CASSQALTLREQYF. For the CDR3, the DNA is TGTGCCAGCAGCCAGGCCCTGACCCTTCGCGAGCAGTACTTC.

V is TRBV9 and J is TRBJ1-2; no definite D call. The CDR3 loop spans 14 amino acids. Germline V lookup: CDR1 SGDLS, CDR2 YYNGEE. V shed 3 bases and J shed 4 bases, with 13 bases lying between them. This CDR3 is CASSETGTTYGYTF. CDR3 DNA sequence: TGTGCCAGCAGCGAGACGGGTACCACCTATGGCTACACCTTC.

The CDR3 region has the DNA TGCAGCGTTGAGGATAGCGGGGGTGGGACCCAGTACTTC. Protein sequence: CSVEDSGGGTQYF. This chain uses TRBV29-1 with TRBJ2-5; 9 bases match TRBD2. The CDR3 length is 13 residues. The germline V gene has CDR1 SQVTM and CDR2 ANQGSEA. V shed 3 bases and J 7 bases; nucleotides not matched to a gene: 6.

The chain is built from TRBV7-8 and TRBJ1-5; the D gene is possibly TRBD1 (5 bases). Germline V CDR1 and CDR2: SGHVS, FQNEAQ. The ends were cut back, 3 bases at V and 3 bases at J, with 12 bases in the middle. This CDR3 is 15 amino acids long. The CDR3 sequence: CASSFRTFDNQPQHF. The CDR3 DNA sequence: TGTGCCAGCAGCTTCAGGACATTTGACAATCAGCCCCAGCATTTT.